The 18 T cell receptor beta chains below all came from one sample that was sequenced in a study of blood T cells in healthy people across ages. With a J-beta primer mix and a sample-barcoded 5' primer, a second PCR ran about 7 to 12 cycles. TCRdb re-analysed the 5' RACE reads in MiXCR, keeping a single row per CDR3 protein. The sample has 550,000 to 750,000 distinct CDR3 sequences; around 20% are singletons. Sequenced: blood. These receptors were taken from a man aged 70-80 years in good health.

This chain links TRBV20-1 with TRBJ2-1; 8 nucleotides align to TRBD2. CDR1 is DFQATT and CDR2 is SNEGSKA in the germline V gene (reference sequence). The V and J ends lost 4 bases and 6 bases, in that order; junction bases with no gene match: 8. CDR3 length: 14 amino acids. The CDR3 sequence is CSAIEGGTSNEQFF. The CDR3 nucleotides read TGCAGTGCTATAGAGGGTGGGACTAGCAATGAGCAGTTCTTC.

This clonotype has a handful of counts. This chain connects TRBV20-1 to TRBJ2-5; 10 nucleotides align to TRBD2. The last part of the DNA fits TRBJ2-1 better; the J call may be wrong. Germline V gene lookup returns CDR1 DFQATT and CDR2 SNEGSKA (reference sequence). This CDR3 has 16 amino acids. The CDR3 DNA reads as TGCAGTGCTAGTGCATGGGCTAGCGGGAGCCACAATGAGCAGTTCTTC. Its protein product is CSASAWASGSHNEQFF.

A remark on this clonotype: At one boundary the junction diverges from the germline segment, which might be a read error. The V gene is TRBV7-2, the J gene TRBJ2-5, with 7 bases lining up with TRBD2. The germline V gene has CDR1 SGHTA and CDR2 FQGNSA. This CDR3 contains 14 residues. Here the CDR3 reads CVSSYKRDQETQYF. DNA of the CDR3: TGTGTCAGCAGCTACAAGCGGGATCAAGAGACCCAGTACTTC. The full variable domain, in which reference TRBV7-2 and TRBJ2-5 provide the parts outside the CDR3, is GAGVSQSPSNKVTEKGKDVELRCDPISGHTALYWYRQSLGQGLEFLIYFQGNSAPDKSGLPSDRFSAERTGGSVSTLTIQRTQQEDSAVYLCVSSYKRDQETQYFGPGTRLLVL.

This sequence joins TRBV9 and TRBJ2-5; 7 bases line up with TRBD2. The J call may be mistaken, given a closer DNA end match to TRBJ2-7. This CDR3 is 17 amino acids long. The germline V gene has CDR1 SGDLS and CDR2 YYNGEE. The DNA for the CDR3 is TGTGCCAGCAGCCCGGACCCGGGACTACTAGTCGGGGACGAGCAGTACTTC. Amino acids: CASSPDPGLLVGDEQYF.

The sample holds a few counts of this clonotype. The rearrangement uses TRBV28 and TRBJ1-2; possible D gene TRBD1, 5 bases. CDR3 length: 13 residues. From germline, CDR1 is MDHEN and CDR2 SYDVKM. Trimming shortened V by 2 bases and J by 10 bases, and 14 bases separated the two germline ends. CDR3 DNA: TGTGCCAGCAGTTTAAATCTCGGGACGGCCTACACCTTC. Amino acid sequence: CASSLNLGTAYTF.

The chain recombines TRBV20-1 with TRBJ2-2; D is perhaps TRBD2 (6 bases). The CDR3 sequence is 16 residues long. Germline V CDR1 and CDR2: DFQATT, SNEGSKA (reference sequence). V was pared by 6 bases and J by 1 base, with 18 bases between. CDR3 coding DNA: TGCAGTGCCCCAACTCCTAGGAGGGTGAACACCGGGGAGCTGTTTTTT. The encoded protein is CSAPTPRRVNTGELFF.

This chain links TRBV20-1 with TRBJ2-1; D is uncertain. This CDR3 region has 13 residues. The V gene's germline CDR1 is DFQATT and CDR2 SNEGSKA (reference sequence). Trimming stripped 5 bases from V and 6 bases from J, with 14 bases between. CDR3 region: CSALAAKGNEQFF. In DNA, the CDR3 is TGCAGTGCTCTGGCCGCCAAGGGCAATGAGCAGTTCTTC.

The chain has TRBV5-5 and TRBJ2-2; 7 bases are a match to TRBD1. The V gene's germline CDR1 is SGHKS and CDR2 YYEKEE (reference sequence). V gave up 0 bases and J gave up 3 bases; unmatched junction bases: 2. The CDR3 is 15 amino acids. CDR3 sequence: CASSLEGADTGELFF. Here the CDR3 DNA reads TGTGCCAGCAGCTTGGAGGGGGCCGACACCGGGGAGCTGTTTTTT.

The chain couples TRBV19 to TRBJ2-1; no definite D call. Germline CDR1 is LNHDA and CDR2 is SQIVND (reference sequence). This CDR3 region has 17 residues. V was trimmed by 1 base and J by 0 bases, leaving 13 bases between them. Here the CDR3 reads CASSIAVHPSSYNEQFF. CDR3 in DNA: TGTGCCAGTAGTATAGCCGTACACCCCAGCTCCTACAATGAGCAGTTCTTC.

This chain uses TRBV5-1 with TRBJ2-1; the D gene is possibly TRBD1 (6 bases). The J call may be mistaken, given a closer DNA end match to TRBJ2-5. There are 13 residues in the CDR3. Per germline, CDR1 SGHRS and CDR2 YFSETQ. CDR3 bases: TGCGCCAGCAGCCCTCAGGGGACGGAGACCCAGTACTTC. Amino acids: CASSPQGTETQYF.

In this sample, this clonotype turned up a few times. This chain connects TRBV27 to TRBJ2-3; possibly TRBD2 for D (6 bases). CDR3 length: 16 residues. Looked up from germline, CDR1 is MNHEY and CDR2 is SMNVEV (reference sequence). The V end was cut by 7 bases, the J end by 0 bases, with 17 bases between. Written as DNA, the CDR3 is TGTGCCAGCAAGGCCCTTAGCGGAGTAAGCACAGATACGCAGTATTTT. Translating it yields CASKALSGVSTDTQYF.

The V and J genes are TRBV18 and TRBJ2-3; D possibly corresponds to TRBD2 (6 bases). The CDR3 is made up of 16 amino acids. The ends were cut back, 3 bases at V and 4 bases at J, with 17 bases in the middle. Germline V CDR1 and CDR2: KGHSH, LQKENI. As DNA, the CDR3 is TGTGCCAGCTCACCTCCGAGGAGGGCTGGAGCAGATACGCAGTATTTT. This encodes CASSPPRRAGADTQYF.

This clonotype has only a few counts. The rearrangement links TRBV9 to TRBJ2-5; 7 nucleotides match TRBD1. Germline V lookup: CDR1 SGDLS, CDR2 YYNGEE. V lost 2 bases, J lost 5 bases, and 9 bases stayed unmatched. This CDR3 contains 15 residues. This chain's CDR3 is CASSVTGRETETQYF. CDR3 DNA sequence: TGTGCCAGCAGCGTGACAGGGCGAGAGACGGAGACCCAGTACTTC.

This clonotype has just a few counts. A junction end diverges from the germline sequence, so it may reflect a read error. This chain joins TRBV10-3 and TRBJ2-7; D gene uncertain. Germline lookup yields CDR1 ENHRY and CDR2 SYGVKD. The CDR3 contains 13 residues. CDR3 bases: TGTGCCATCAGTGCTCCGCTCCTGGGTGAGCAGTATTTC. Protein sequence: CAISAPLLGEQYF.

The sample holds many counts of this clonotype. The chain is built from TRBV20-1 and TRBJ2-1; the D is unclear. The germline V and J ends were trimmed by 0 bases and 9 bases, with 21 bases remaining between them. The CDR3 spans 16 residues. Germline CDR1 DFQATT, CDR2 SNEGSKA (reference sequence). The CDR3 spells CSARDFPAAGLGEQFF. The CDR3 DNA reads TGCAGTGCTAGAGATTTCCCCGCTGCCGGCTTGGGTGAGCAGTTCTTC.

This clonotype was detected only a few times. A much larger clone differs from this one at a single base, so this may be a read error. The J gene is TRBJ2-5, the V gene TRBV29-1; the match to TRBD2 covers 10 bases. The J call may be faulty, since TRBJ2-1 better matches the DNA end. Per the germline V gene, CDR1 is SQVTM and CDR2 is ANQGSEA. This CDR3 comprises 16 residues. CDR3 in amino acids: CSVEVPSGSTCNEQFF. The CDR3 bases are TGCAGCGTGGAGGTCCCTAGCGGGAGTACCTGCAATGAGCAGTTCTTC.

With respect to this clonotype: Because the CDR3 is missing its conserved closing phenylalanine or tryptophan, this is likely a read error. The rearrangement uses TRBV7-3 and TRBJ2-5, with D maybe TRBD1 (5 bases). Germline-derived CDR1 and CDR2 are SGHTA and FQGTGA. The germline V and J ends were trimmed by 1 base and 2 bases, with 14 bases remaining between them. This CDR3 spans 16 amino acids. The CDR3 DNA follows: TGTGCCAGCAGCTTAATTCCAGGGAAGAGTCAAGAGACCCAGTACCTC. It encodes CASSLIPGKSQETQYL.

This clonotype was detected only a few times. This chain links TRBV7-9 with TRBJ2-7; D gene ambiguous. In germline, CDR1 is SEHNR, CDR2 FQNEAQ (reference sequence). There are 13 residues in the CDR3. V was pared by 1 base and J by 5 bases, with 9 bases between. Written as DNA, the CDR3 is TGTGCCAGCAGCTTAGGGGCTCCCAACGAGCAGTACTTC. Amino acid sequence: CASSLGAPNEQYF.